The next 17 T cell receptor beta chains were all read from a single sample in a study of cytomegalovirus exposure and HLA in healthy donors. Amplification used 60 Vbeta primers and 13 Jbeta primers. The protocol was immunoSEQ multiplex PCR, while the TCRdb copy is restricted to in-frame clones and leaves out a portion. Here the sample spans tens of thousands of clones, around 66% being singletons. Sequencing was performed on PBMCs. These TCRs come from a male donor in good health and CMV-seropositive.

The chain employs TRBV5-1 and TRBJ2-4; 10 nucleotides line up with TRBD2. Trimming took 0 bases from V and 5 from J; bases not matched to a gene: 2. Germline V gene sequence: CDR1 SGHRS, CDR2 YFSETQ. The CDR3 sequence is 15 residues long. The CDR3 spells CASSLGGLAQNIQYF. The CDR3 bases are TGCGCCAGCAGCTTGGGGGGACTAGCGCAAAACATTCAGTACTTC.

The J gene is TRBJ1-5, the V gene TRBV19; TRBD1 matches at 7 bases. The CDR3 is 15 amino acids. In germline, CDR1 is LNHDA, CDR2 SQIVND (reference sequence). Trimming removed 3 bases from V and 8 bases from J; junction bases left unmatched: 10. The CDR3 nucleotides read TGTGCCAGTAGTATTGGGGCAGGGGGAAGGGAGCCCCAGCATTTT. Amino acids: CASSIGAGGREPQHF.

The chain is built from TRBV19 and TRBJ1-6; D gene ambiguous. V was cut by 5 bases and J by 0 bases, with 11 bases left in between. Germline lookup yields CDR1 LNHDA and CDR2 SQIVND (reference sequence). The CDR3 covers 16 residues. The CDR3 bases are TGTGCCAGTAGTCCCTTCACGAGCTCCTATAATTCACCCCTCCACTTT. It specifies CASSPFTSSYNSPLHF.

This chain connects TRBV19 to TRBJ2-4; 8 bases map to TRBD1. Germline CDR1 LNHDA, CDR2 SQIVND (reference sequence). The length of the CDR3 is 16 residues. V was clipped by 3 bases and J by 0 bases; unmatched bases: 4. CDR3 amino acids: CASSISTGAAKNIQYF. Written as DNA, the CDR3 is TGTGCCAGTAGTATCTCGACAGGGGCAGCCAAAAACATTCAGTACTTC. Based on the CDR3 plus reference TRBV19 and TRBJ2-4, the full variable domain is DGGITQSPKYLFRKEGQNVTLSCEQNLNHDAMYWYRQDPGQGLRLIYYSQIVNDFQKGDIAEGYSVSREKKESFPLTVTSAQKNPTAFYLCASSISTGAAKNIQYFGAGTRLSVL.

In its sample, this clone was seen once. The chain is built from TRBV6-5 and TRBJ2-6; possibly TRBD1 for D (6 bases). The CDR3 has 16 residues. V lost 0 bases to trimming and J lost 0 bases, with 6 bases between them. Germline V gives CDR1 MNHEY, CDR2 SVGAGI. The CDR3 sequence is CASSYSDSSGANVLTF. For the CDR3, the DNA is TGTGCCAGCAGTTACTCGGACAGCTCTGGGGCCAACGTCCTGACTTTC.

The chain employs TRBV6-1 and TRBJ1-6, with TRBD1 identical over 7 bases. J was trimmed by 8 bases and V by 1 base; bases with no gene match: 11. Germline loops: CDR1 MNHNS, CDR2 SASEGT. The CDR3 has 17 residues. This CDR3 reads CASSEGVVGTAHSPLHF. The CDR3 nucleotides read TGTGCCAGCAGTGAAGGGGTAGTTGGGACAGCTCATTCACCCCTCCACTTT.

The V gene is TRBV7-9, the J gene TRBJ1-2, with 8 bases identical to TRBD1. The CDR3 runs to 16 residues. Germline V gives CDR1 SEHNR, CDR2 FQNEAQ (reference sequence). Losses at the gene ends were 2 bases for V and 8 bases for J; bases not matched to a gene: 13. The CDR3 loop reads CASSLLTGQGISGYTF. The CDR3 DNA is TGTGCCAGCAGCTTACTCACTGGACAGGGAATAAGCGGCTACACCTTC.

This clone was seen only a few times. The chain is built from TRBV10-2 and TRBJ2-3; 8 nucleotides match TRBD1. The trim removed 3 bases at V and 1 base at J, leaving 3 bases unmatched. Germline V lookup: CDR1 WSHSY, CDR2 SAAADI. CDR3 length: 15 amino acids. CDR3 loop: CASSDQGAGTDTQYF. The CDR3, as DNA: TGCGCCAGCAGTGACCAGGGGGCAGGCACAGATACGCAGTATTTT.

This clone came up a few times. The chain recombines TRBV7-2 with TRBJ1-2, with D unclear. CDR1 and CDR2 from the germline V gene are SGHTA and FQGNSA. This CDR3 is built from 13 residues. The V and J ends lost 1 base and 3 bases respectively, with 6 bases between them. The CDR3 sequence: CASSLGAYYGYTF. The CDR3 DNA reads as TGTGCCAGCAGCTTAGGGGCCTACTATGGCTACACCTTC. The full variable domain, in which reference TRBV7-2 and TRBJ1-2 provide the parts outside the CDR3, is GAGVSQSPSNKVTEKGKDVELRCDPISGHTALYWYRQSLGQGLEFLIYFQGNSAPDKSGLPSDRFSAERTGGSVSTLTIQRTQQEDSAVYLCASSLGAYYGYTFGSGTRLTVV.

This clone was counted once. The CDR3: CASSSFAGTGFNQPQHF. In DNA, the CDR3 is TGTGCCAGCTCCTCCTTTGCCGGGACAGGTTTCAATCAGCCCCAGCATTTT. This chain links TRBV19 with TRBJ1-5; TRBD1 agrees at 8 bases. With V trimmed by 9 bases and J by 3 bases, 16 bases remained unmatched. Germline CDR1 is LNHDA and CDR2 is SQIVND (reference sequence). This CDR3 contains 17 residues.

V is TRBV6-1 and J is TRBJ1-2, with TRBD1 identical over 11 bases. The germline V gene encodes CDR1 MNHNS and CDR2 SASEGT. The CDR3 contains 14 residues. Unmatched junction bases numbered 6, after V lost 8 bases and J lost 4 bases. The CDR3 region has the DNA TGTGCCAGCTGGGACAGGGGGTTGGCCTATGGCTACACCTTC. Amino acid sequence: CASWDRGLAYGYTF.

The chain recombines TRBV5-1 with TRBJ1-1, with 8 positions matching TRBD1. The CDR3 has 13 amino acids. V was pared by 2 bases and J by 6 bases, with 3 bases of the junction left unmatched. Germline V gives CDR1 SGHRS, CDR2 YFSETQ. The CDR3, as DNA: TGCGCCAGCAGCTTTACAGGGGGGGCTGAAGCTTTCTTT. It is translated as CASSFTGGAEAFF.

The chain couples TRBV27 to TRBJ1-1; TRBD1 matches at 8 bases. Looked up from germline, CDR1 is MNHEY and CDR2 is SMNVEV (reference sequence). Germline trimming cut 2 bases from V and 4 bases from J; bases unmatched to any gene: 3. There are 14 residues in the CDR3. The CDR3 reads CASSLAGGPTEAFF. CDR3 nucleotides: TGTGCCAGCAGTTTAGCAGGGGGCCCCACTGAAGCTTTCTTT.

This clone was picked up a small number of times. The chain is built from TRBV7-2 and TRBJ2-5; 7 bases map to TRBD2. Germline CDR1 reads SGHTA; CDR2 reads FQGNSA. The V gene end was trimmed by 5 bases and the J gene end by 5 bases; junction bases not matched to a gene: 14. This CDR3 comprises 16 residues. The chain's CDR3 is CASSVLGGGIGETQYF. CDR3 coding DNA: TGTGCCAGCAGCGTTTTGGGCGGGGGAATTGGTGAGACCCAGTACTTC.

A few counts support this clone. The DNA for the CDR3 is TGTGCCAGCAGCTCCTACACAGATACGCAGTATTTT. It is translated as CASSSYTDTQYF. The chain uses TRBV7-3 and TRBJ2-3; D gene unclear. The germline gives CDR1 SGHTA, CDR2 FQGTGA. The CDR3 totals 12 residues. Trimming took off 4 bases at V and 2 bases at J, with 4 bases between the two ends.

This clone has just a few counts. CDR3 coding DNA: TGCGCCAGCAGCTTGGCCGCGGGGGGGTCAGATACGCAGTATTTT. Its protein is CASSLAAGGSDTQYF. J is TRBJ2-3 and V is TRBV5-1; 9 bases align to TRBD2. CDR3 length: 15 amino acids. Germline lookup yields CDR1 SGHRS and CDR2 YFSETQ. The V gene end was trimmed by 0 bases and the J gene end by 4 bases; junction bases not matched to a gene: 3.

The rearrangement links TRBV21-1 to TRBJ2-2; the D segment call TRBD2 is taken from the table without a DNA check. TRBV21-1 is described as a pseudogene. CDR3 length: 13 amino acids. CDR3 loop: CASSGRGTGELFF. CDR3 DNA sequence: TGTGCCAGCAGCGGGAGAGGGACCGGGGAGCTGTTTTTT.